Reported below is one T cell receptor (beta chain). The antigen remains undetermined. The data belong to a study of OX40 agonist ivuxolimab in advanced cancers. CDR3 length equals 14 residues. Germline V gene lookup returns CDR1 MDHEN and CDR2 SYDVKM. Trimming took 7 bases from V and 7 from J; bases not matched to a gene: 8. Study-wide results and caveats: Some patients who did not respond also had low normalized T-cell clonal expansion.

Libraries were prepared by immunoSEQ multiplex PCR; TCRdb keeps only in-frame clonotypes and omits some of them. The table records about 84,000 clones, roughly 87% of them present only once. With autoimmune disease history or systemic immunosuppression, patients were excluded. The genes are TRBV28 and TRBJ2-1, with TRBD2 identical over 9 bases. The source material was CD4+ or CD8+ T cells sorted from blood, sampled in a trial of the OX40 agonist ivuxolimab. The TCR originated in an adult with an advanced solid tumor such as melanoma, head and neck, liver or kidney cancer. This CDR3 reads CASIKGGRENEQFF. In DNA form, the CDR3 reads TGTGCCAGCATTAAAGGCGGGAGGGAAAATGAGCAGTTCTTC.